What follows are 23 T cell receptor beta chains derived from one specimen sequenced in a study of T cell responses to AZD1222 COVID-19 vaccine. Assay used: immunoSEQ multiplex PCR; TCRdb lists only in-frame clones, some missing. The repertoire holds approximately 110,000 clones, with approximately 92% as singletons. The starting material was peripheral blood, obtained 28 days after the second AZD1222 dose. Every receptor here comes from an adult who received the AZD1222 COVID-19 vaccine.

The rearrangement links TRBV5-4 to TRBJ2-2, with D tentatively TRBD2 (5 bases). The CDR3 runs to 17 residues. CDR1 SGHNT and CDR2 YYREEE come from the germline V gene (reference sequence). V lost 3 bases, J lost 0 bases, and 15 bases lay in between. The CDR3 sequence is CASSWELGYANTGELFF. Written as DNA, the CDR3 is TGTGCCAGCAGCTGGGAACTAGGATACGCGAACACCGGGGAGCTGTTTTTT.

The V and J genes are TRBV2 and TRBJ2-1, with 11 bases matching TRBD2. After removal of 8 bases from V and 7 bases from J, the junction contained 16 bases not matched to a gene. The CDR3 consists of 17 residues. Germline lookup yields CDR1 SNHLY and CDR2 FYNNEI. In DNA, the CDR3 is TGTGCCAGCGACCCCCAATCTCGACTAGCGGGGCAGAATGAGCAGTTCTTC. Its protein is CASDPQSRLAGQNEQFF.

The chain carries TRBV10-3 and TRBJ1-2; D may be TRBD1 (6 bases). This CDR3 contains 11 residues. The V end lost 10 bases, the J end lost 2 bases, and 8 bases lay between the germline ends. Germline V gene sequence: CDR1 ENHRY, CDR2 SYGVKD. The CDR3 reads CATGQNYGYTF. The CDR3 nucleotides read TGTGCCACCGGACAGAACTATGGCTACACCTTC.

This chain connects TRBV7-9 to TRBJ1-2; a possible D gene is TRBD1 (6 bases). The V end lost 5 bases, the J end lost 6 bases, and 19 bases lay between the germline ends. The germline CDR1 and CDR2 sequences are SEHNR and FQNEAQ (reference sequence). The CDR3 covers 15 residues. CDR3: CASSLDGGALNGYTF. The CDR3, as DNA: TGTGCCAGCAGCCTAGATGGGGGGGCTCTGAATGGCTACACCTTC.

This rearrangement joins TRBV7-9 to TRBJ1-2; D unresolved. Looked up from germline, CDR1 is SEHNR and CDR2 is FQNEAQ (reference sequence). Trimming took 2 bases from V and 2 from J, leaving 9 bases between them. CDR3 length equals 14 residues. For the CDR3, the DNA is TGTGCCAGCAGCTTACTACCCCCCAACTATGGCTACACCTTC. Translating gives CASSLLPPNYGYTF.

The V call is TRBV27, the J call TRBJ2-2; TRBD2 agrees at 9 bases. CDR1 MNHEY and CDR2 SMNVEV come from the germline V gene (reference sequence). The CDR3 spans 15 residues. J gave up 4 bases and V 3 bases, and 3 bases lay outside the gene matches. CDR3 DNA: TGTGCCAGCAGTTTTGAACTAGCGGGCACCGGGGAGCTGTTTTTT. It encodes CASSFELAGTGELFF.

The chain links TRBV2 to TRBJ1-4; the D gene is possibly TRBD1 (5 bases). The V and J ends lost 6 bases and 6 bases respectively, with 14 bases between them. The CDR3 is 14 amino acids. Germline V lookup: CDR1 SNHLY, CDR2 FYNNEI. In DNA, the CDR3 is TGTGCCAGCAGACCGACGGTGGGGGATGAAAAACTGTTTTTT. Protein product: CASRPTVGDEKLFF.

This chain links TRBV2 with TRBJ2-3; D call uncertain. The CDR3 is 14 residues long. Germline V gene lookup returns CDR1 SNHLY and CDR2 FYNNEI. Trimming removed 6 bases at V and 0 bases at J, with 10 bases between. The CDR3 DNA is TGTGCCAGCAGGGCACAGCAAAGCACAGATACGCAGTATTTT. It encodes CASRAQQSTDTQYF.

The CDR3 loop reads CASSVEAGGNQPQHF. CDR3 nucleotides: TGTGCCAGCAGCGTTGAGGCAGGGGGCAATCAGCCCCAGCATTTT. The gene calls are TRBV9 and TRBJ1-5; the D gene is possibly TRBD1 (6 bases). Trimming removed 2 bases at V and 2 bases at J, with 11 bases between. This CDR3 has 15 residues. The germline CDR1 and CDR2 sequences are SGDLS and YYNGEE.

J is TRBJ2-1 and V is TRBV6-2 or TRBV6-3; TRBD2 aligns across 13 bases. After removal of 0 bases from V and 7 bases from J, the junction contained 9 bases not matched to a gene. This CDR3 has 18 amino acids. Germline-derived CDR1 and CDR2 are MNHEY and SVGEGT. The CDR3 nucleotides are TGTGCCAGCAGTTACTCCTACCAACTAGCGGGAGGGGGGAATGAGCAGTTCTTC. It is translated as CASSYSYQLAGGGNEQFF.

This clone was counted a few times. The J gene is TRBJ2-1, the V gene TRBV6-1; 8 bases match TRBD2. The ends lost 2 bases at V and 8 bases at J; junction bases unmatched: 5. Looked up from germline, CDR1 is MNHNS and CDR2 is SASEGT. CDR3 length: 14 residues. CDR3 DNA sequence: TGTGCCAGCAGTGAACGACTAGCGTTCGATGAGCAGTTCTTC. This codes for CASSERLAFDEQFF.

The V call is TRBV6-5, the J call TRBJ2-7; TRBD2 is a possible D gene (5 bases). V was shortened by 7 bases and J by 6 bases, with 16 bases between the two germline ends. Germline lookup yields CDR1 MNHEY and CDR2 SVGAGI. The CDR3 spans 13 residues. The CDR3 spells CASTFGLGSEQYF. CDR3 nucleotide sequence: TGTGCCAGCACCTTCGGCTTAGGGAGCGAGCAGTACTTC.

V gene TRBV7-9 combines with J gene TRBJ2-7, with TRBD2 identical over 8 bases. The CDR3 contains 13 residues. The J segment lost 6 bases and the V segment lost 5 bases, leaving 6 bases of the junction unmatched. The germline V gene has CDR1 SEHNR and CDR2 FQNEAQ (reference sequence). Here the CDR3 DNA reads TGTGCCAGCAGCCCCGGGAGGGTGGCCGAGCAGTACTTC. It yields the protein CASSPGRVAEQYF.

This rearrangement joins TRBV6-1 to TRBJ2-7, with 8 bases fitting TRBD1. Germline V lookup: CDR1 MNHNS, CDR2 SASEGT. V was clipped by 0 bases and J by 10 bases; unmatched bases: 14. This CDR3 has 16 amino acids. The CDR3 DNA reads TGTGCCAGCAGTGAAGCGCGGACAGGGACGAAACGTCGTCAGTACTTC. It yields the protein CASSEARTGTKRRQYF.

This sequence joins TRBV3-1 (or the pseudogene TRBV3-2) and TRBJ1-4; D possibly corresponds to TRBD1 (6 bases). Trimming shortened V by 4 bases and J by 0 bases, and 12 bases separated the two germline ends. The CDR3 has 16 amino acids. From germline, CDR1 is LGHDT and CDR2 YNNKEL (reference sequence). CDR3 DNA sequence: TGTGCCAGCAGCCCCCTCGGGACACCAACTAATGAAAAACTGTTTTTT. Protein: CASSPLGTPTNEKLFF.

V is TRBV18 and J is TRBJ2-2; D is unclear. The CDR3 totals 14 residues. V was trimmed by 4 bases and J by 0 bases, leaving 6 bases between them. Germline CDR1 reads KGHSH; CDR2 reads LQKENI. The chain's CDR3 is CASSLGPNTGELFF. The CDR3, as DNA: TGTGCCAGCTCACTTGGACCGAACACCGGGGAGCTGTTTTTT.

There are a few counts of this clone. The V call is TRBV5-1, the J call TRBJ2-2, with D unclear. There are 17 residues in the CDR3. The V gene lost 4 bases and the J gene lost 0 bases, with 16 bases spanning the gap. Germline V gives CDR1 SGHRS, CDR2 YFSETQ. The chain's CDR3 is CASSAGAGLPNTGELFF. The DNA of the CDR3 is TGCGCCAGCAGCGCCGGAGCTGGCTTACCGAACACCGGGGAGCTGTTTTTT.

This chain links TRBV18 with TRBJ2-4; no reliable D call. Germline V gene sequence: CDR1 KGHSH, CDR2 LQKENI. The length of the CDR3 is 16 residues. Trimming removed 0 bases from V and 0 bases from J, with 9 bases in between. The CDR3 sequence: CASSPPGSIAKNIQYF. The CDR3 region has the DNA TGTGCCAGCTCACCACCCGGGTCAATAGCCAAAAACATTCAGTACTTC.

This clone has a single count. The chain carries TRBV7-9 and TRBJ2-1; 12 bases are a match to TRBD1. Germline lookup yields CDR1 SEHNR and CDR2 FQNEAQ (reference sequence). Trimming at V came to 5 bases and at J to 8 bases, leaving 7 bases not matched to a gene. The CDR3 spans 15 residues. The CDR3 spells CASSTGQGAVDEQFF. CDR3 nucleotides: TGTGCCAGCAGCACGGGACAGGGGGCTGTGGATGAGCAGTTCTTC.

The chain recombines TRBV19 with TRBJ2-7; 9 bases fit TRBD2. This CDR3 has 15 residues. Germline V gives CDR1 LNHDA, CDR2 SQIVND (reference sequence). V lost 6 bases and J lost 0; bases outside the gene matches: 6. CDR3 in amino acids: CASRAIAGASYEQYF. For the CDR3, the DNA is TGTGCCAGTAGGGCCATAGCGGGAGCCTCCTACGAGCAGTACTTC. Full variable domain (remainder filled in from reference TRBV19 and TRBJ2-7): DGGITQSPKYLFRKEGQNVTLSCEQNLNHDAMYWYRQDPGQGLRLIYYSQIVNDFQKGDIAEGYSVSREKKESFPLTVTSAQKNPTAFYLCASRAIAGASYEQYFGPGTRLTVT.

The rearrangement joins TRBV27 to TRBJ2-7; a weak D match, TRBD2 (6 bases). The CDR3 extends over 12 amino acids. CDR1 MNHEY and CDR2 SMNVEV come from the germline V gene (reference sequence). V dropped 5 bases and J dropped 3 bases, with 8 bases sitting between them. The CDR3 sequence is CASSPGGYEQYF. CDR3 sequence (DNA): TGTGCCAGCAGTCCCGGGGGCTACGAGCAGTACTTC.

The rearrangement uses TRBV3-1 (or the pseudogene TRBV3-2) and TRBJ1-1; D is undetermined. The CDR3 loop spans 12 amino acids. The germline V gene encodes CDR1 LGHDT and CDR2 YNNKEL (reference sequence). V lost 3 bases and J 6 bases, leaving 8 bases between the germline ends. The CDR3, as DNA: TGTGCCAGCAGCCACTATAAGGCTGAAGCTTTCTTT. This sequence encodes CASSHYKAEAFF.

The chain uses TRBV15 and TRBJ1-2; TRBD1 matches at 9 bases. The CDR3 is 17 residues long. Per germline, CDR1 LNHNV and CDR2 YYDKDF (reference sequence). V lost 5 bases, J lost 4 bases, and 14 bases stayed unmatched. The CDR3 region is CATSGTRGQGIVYGYTF. CDR3 nucleotides: TGTGCCACCAGCGGTACCCGGGGACAGGGAATAGTCTATGGCTACACCTTC.